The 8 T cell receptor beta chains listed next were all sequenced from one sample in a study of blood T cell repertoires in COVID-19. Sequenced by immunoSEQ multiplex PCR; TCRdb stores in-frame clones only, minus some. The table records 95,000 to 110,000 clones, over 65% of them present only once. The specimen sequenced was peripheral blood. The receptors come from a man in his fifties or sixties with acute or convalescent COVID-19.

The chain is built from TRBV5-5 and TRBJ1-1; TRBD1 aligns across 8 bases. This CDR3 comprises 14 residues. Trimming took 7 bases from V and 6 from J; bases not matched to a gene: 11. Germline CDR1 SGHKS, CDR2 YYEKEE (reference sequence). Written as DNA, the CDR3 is TGTGCCAGCGGCCAGGACAGGGTGAGGCCTGAAGCTTTCTTT. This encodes CASGQDRVRPEAFF.

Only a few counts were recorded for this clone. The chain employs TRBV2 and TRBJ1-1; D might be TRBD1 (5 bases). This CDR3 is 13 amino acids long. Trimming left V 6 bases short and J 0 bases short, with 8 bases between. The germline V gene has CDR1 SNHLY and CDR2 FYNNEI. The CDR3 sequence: CASRDNMNTEAFF. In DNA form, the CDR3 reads TGTGCCAGCAGGGACAACATGAACACTGAAGCTTTCTTT.

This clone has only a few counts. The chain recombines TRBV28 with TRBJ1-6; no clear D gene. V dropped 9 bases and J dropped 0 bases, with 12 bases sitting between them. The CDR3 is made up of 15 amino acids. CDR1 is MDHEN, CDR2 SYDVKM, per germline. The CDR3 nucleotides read TGTGCCAGTACCCCAATTAGCTCCTATAATTCACCCCTCCACTTT. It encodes CASTPISSYNSPLHF. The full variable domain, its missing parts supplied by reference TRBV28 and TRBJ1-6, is DVKVTQSSRYLVKRTGEKVFLECVQDMDHENMFWYRQDPGLGLRLIYFSYDVKMKEKGDIPEGYSVSREKKERFSLILESASTNQTSMYLCASTPISSYNSPLHFGNGTRLTVT.

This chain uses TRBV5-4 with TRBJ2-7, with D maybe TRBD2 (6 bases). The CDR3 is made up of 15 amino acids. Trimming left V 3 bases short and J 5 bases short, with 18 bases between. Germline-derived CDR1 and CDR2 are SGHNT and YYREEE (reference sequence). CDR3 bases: TGTGCCAGCAGCTCTGGGGGGTTCGGGAGTCACGAGCAGTACGTC. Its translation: CASSSGGFGSHEQYV.

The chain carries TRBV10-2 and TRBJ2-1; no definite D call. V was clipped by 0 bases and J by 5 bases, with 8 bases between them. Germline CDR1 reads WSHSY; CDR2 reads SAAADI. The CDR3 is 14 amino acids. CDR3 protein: CASSESKSNNEQFF. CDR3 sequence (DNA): TGCGCCAGCAGTGAGTCGAAAAGCAACAATGAGCAGTTCTTC.

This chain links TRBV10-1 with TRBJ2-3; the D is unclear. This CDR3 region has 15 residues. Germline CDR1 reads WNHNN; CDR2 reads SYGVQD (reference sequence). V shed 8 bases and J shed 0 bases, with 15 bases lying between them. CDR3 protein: CASSRSDFSTDTQYF. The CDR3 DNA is TGCGCCAGCTCGCGATCCGACTTTAGCACAGATACGCAGTATTTT.

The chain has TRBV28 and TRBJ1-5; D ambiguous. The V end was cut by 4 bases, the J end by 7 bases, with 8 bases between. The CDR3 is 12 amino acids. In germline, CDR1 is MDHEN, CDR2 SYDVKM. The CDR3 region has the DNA TGTGCCAGCAGTTACTCTAGCCAGCCCCAGCATTTT. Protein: CASSYSSQPQHF.

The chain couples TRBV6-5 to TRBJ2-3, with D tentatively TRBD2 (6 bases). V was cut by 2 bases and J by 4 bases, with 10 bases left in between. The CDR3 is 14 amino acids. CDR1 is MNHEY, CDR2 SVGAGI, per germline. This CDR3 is CASSYVGGADTQYF. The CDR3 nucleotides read TGTGCCAGCAGTTACGTGGGAGGAGCAGATACGCAGTATTTT.